A selection of T cell receptor beta chains follows, all from one sample in a study of CD8 T cell repertoires and HIV-1 epitope variants. The antigens of these receptors remain unknown. Assay: immunoSEQ multiplex PCR; the TCRdb copy retains only in-frame clones and omits some. In the table there are about 5,000 clones, about 60% of which are singletons. The material sequenced was cultured CD8+ T cells derived from PBMCs. Source of these receptors: a male donor with HIV. CDR3s include the opening cysteine and the closing phenylalanine or tryptophan. The D gene is left open where the match is weak. Rows may omit the clone size; those that give it use once, few, many or a size class.

. | TRBJ2-6 | . | TRBV4-2 | TGTGCCAGCAGCCAAGAGGGAAGAGTCCGCTCTGGGGCCAACGTCCTGACTTTC | CASSQEGRVRSGANVLTF
. | TRBJ2-7 | TRBD1 | TRBV27 | TGTGCCAGCAGTCTACAGGGGCCCTACGAGCAGTACTTC | CASSLQGPYEQYF
. | TRBJ2-2 | . | TRBV9 | TGTGCCAGCCAGACACTCGGGGGGGAGCTGTTTTTT | CASQTLGGELFF
few | TRBJ2-7 | . | TRBV11-2 | TGTGCCAGCAGCTTAGGAACAGGGAACCCCTACGAGCAGTACTTC | CASSLGTGNPYEQYF
few | TRBJ1-1 | . | TRBV4-2 | TGTGCCAGCAGCCAAGACGATAGGGGGAACACTGAAGCTTTCTTT | CASSQDDRGNTEAFF
few | TRBJ2-7 | . | TRBV30 | TGTGCCTGGGGGGAGGAGTACGAGCAGTACTTC | CAWGEEYEQYF
medium-sized | TRBJ2-7 | TRBD1 | TRBV4-2 | TGTGCCAGCAGCCAAACAGGGGTCAACGAGCAGTACTTC | CASSQTGVNEQYF
. | TRBJ2-3 | TRBD1 | TRBV12-5 | TGTGCTAGTGGTTTGCAGACAGGGGAAGTTTTGGGCACAGATACGCAGTATTTT | CASGLQTGEVLGTDTQYF
few | TRBJ1-1 | . | TRBV4-1 | TGCGCCAGCAGCCAAGGTGGGGCCACTGAAGCTTTCTTT | CASSQGGATEAFF
. | TRBJ2-3 | . | TRBV28 | TGTGCCAGCACCCTCAGGGGTAGGCGGGATACGCAGTATTTT | CASTLRGRRDTQYF
. | TRBJ1-4 | TRBD1 | TRBV6-6 | TGTGCCAGCAGTCCAGGACAGGCTCTAACGAAACTGTTTTTT | CASSPGQALTKLFF
. | TRBJ1-1 | TRBD1 | TRBV5-1 | TGCGCCAGCAGCCCGGGGACAGGGAACACTGAAGCTTTCTTT | CASSPGTGNTEAFF
. | TRBJ2-7 | TRBD1 | TRBV15 | TGTGCCACCAGCCCCGGGACAGGGGGCGCTTACGAGCAGTACTTC | CATSPGTGGAYEQYF
. | TRBJ2-1 | . | TRBV14 | TGTGCCAGCAGCCCGCCGGCGAGTGAGCAGTTCTTC | CASSPPASEQFF
. | TRBJ2-2 | . | TRBV10-3 | TGTGCCATCCCTCAGGGCGGCGGGGAGCTGTTTTTT | CAIPQGGGELFF
. | TRBJ2-3 | TRBD2 | TRBV6-5 | TGTGCCAGCAGTTACCGGACTAGCGGGGGACAAGATACGCAGTATTTT | CASSYRTSGGQDTQYF
. | TRBJ2-1 | TRBD2 | TRBV5-8 | TGTGCCAGCAGCTCACCGGGACTAGCGGGAGGAGAGCAGTTCTTC | CASSSPGLAGGEQFF
. | TRBJ2-2 | . | TRBV28 | TGTGCCAGCAGTTTGCAGGGGAGTACCACCGGGGAGCTGTTTTTT | CASSLQGSTTGELFF
few | TRBJ2-1 | . | TRBV4-1 | TGCGCCAGCAGCCAAGATGGCCGGGATTCGCTCTTC | CASSQDGRDSLF
once | TRBJ1-1 | . | TRBV7-6 | TGTGCCAGCAGCCTAGGGGTTCTTAACACTGAAGCTTTCTTT | CASSLGVLNTEAFF
. | TRBJ2-7 | TRBD1 | TRBV19 | TGTGCCAGTAGTGAAGGGGGCCTTCGCGACGAGCAGTACTTC | CASSEGGLRDEQYF
once | TRBJ1-3 | TRBD1 | TRBV28 | TGTGCCAGCGGCAACAGGGGGCATGGAAACACCATATATTTT | CASGNRGHGNTIYF
. | TRBJ2-7 | TRBD1 | TRBV11-2 | TGTGCCAGCAGCTCCGGACAGGGGTCCTACGAGCAGTACTTC | CASSSGQGSYEQYF
. | TRBJ1-2 | . | TRBV5-4 | TGCGCCAGCAGCCAAGATCCCGTCGAACTCGACTATGGCTACACCTTC | CASSQDPVELDYGYTF
. | TRBJ1-5 | . | TRBV6-5 | TGTGCCAGCAGTTACGAGGGCGCCCCGGGTCAGCCCCAGCATTTT | CASSYEGAPGQPQHF
. | TRBJ2-2 | . | TRBV6-1 | TGTGCCAGCAGTGAAGCGACAGACACCGGGGAGCTGTTTTTT | CASSEATDTGELFF
few | TRBJ2-7 | . | TRBV4-2 | TGTGCCAGCAGCTTACGAGCGGGCGAGCAGTACTTC | CASSLRAGEQYF
. | TRBJ1-1 | . | TRBV4-3 | TGCGCCAGCAGCCAAACGGGACTCGTGAACACTGAAGCTTTCTTT | CASSQTGLVNTEAFF
few | TRBJ1-1 | . | TRBV29-1 | TGCAGCGCCGTGACTGTGAACACTGAAGCTTTCTTT | CSAVTVNTEAFF
. | TRBJ2-1 | . | TRBV7-3 | TGTGCCAGCAGCCCGGGGCAGTACAATGAGCAGTTCTTC | CASSPGQYNEQFF
few | TRBJ1-2 | . | TRBV11-2 | TGTGCCAGCAGCTTAGATGTCGGGGGAGGCTACACCTTC | CASSLDVGGGYTF
. | TRBJ2-3 | . | TRBV28 | TGTGCCAGCAGTTTAGGGGGGGGCTTAGATACGCAGTATTTT | CASSLGGGLDTQYF
. | TRBJ2-7 | TRBD1 | TRBV7-9 | TGTGCCAGCAGCTTCGGGACAGGGGGCAATCCCTACGAGCAGTACTTC | CASSFGTGGNPYEQYF
. | TRBJ1-1 | . | TRBV2 | TGTGCCAGGGACTGGGAGGCTCGGGGCACTGAAGCTTTCTTT | CARDWEARGTEAFF
once | TRBJ2-1 | TRBD2 | TRBV9 | TGTGCCAGCAGCGTACGAGGGGTAGCGGGGAGGATTAATGAGCAGTTCTTC | CASSVRGVAGRINEQFF
. | TRBJ2-3 | TRBD1 | TRBV5-1 | TGCGCCAGCAGCTTTAGAACAGGGGGCACAGATACGCAGTATTTT | CASSFRTGGTDTQYF
. | TRBJ2-3 | . | TRBV9 | TGTGCCAGCAGCCCCCACCCGTACGCCAACACAGATACGCAGTATTTT | CASSPHPYANTDTQYF
once | TRBJ2-7 | TRBD1 | TRBV10-2 | TGCGCCAGCAGTGAGGGACAGGGGGCTTACGAGCAGTACTTC | CASSEGQGAYEQYF
. | TRBJ2-2 | . | TRBV29-1 | TGCAGCGTTGGGGCCCCGAACACCGGGGAGCTGTTTTTT | CSVGAPNTGELFF
. | TRBJ2-3 | . | TRBV28 | TGTGCCAGCAGTTTAGGGGCCCGCACAGATACGCAGTATTTT | CASSLGARTDTQYF
. | TRBJ2-2 | TRBD2 | TRBV9 | TGTGCCAGCAGCGTAGACCCACTAGCGGGGGAAACCGGGGAGCTGTTTTTT | CASSVDPLAGETGELFF
. | TRBJ2-2 | TRBD1 | TRBV7-6 | TGTGCCAGCAGCGTCGGGACAGGGGTAGCCGGGGAGCTGTTTTTT | CASSVGTGVAGELFF
. | TRBJ2-1 | TRBD1 | TRBV28 | TGTGCCAGCACCAAGGGGACAGACGATTACAATGAGCAGTTCTTC | CASTKGTDDYNEQFF
. | TRBJ2-4 | TRBD1 | TRBV5-1 | TGCGCCAGCAGCCCCCTTCAGGGGGCTAACATTCAGTACTTC | CASSPLQGANIQYF
. | TRBJ1-1 | . | TRBV28 | TGTGCCAGCAGTTTTCAGGGGCAGAAGGACACTGAAGCTTTCTTT | CASSFQGQKDTEAFF
few | TRBJ1-1 | . | TRBV28 | TGTGCCAGCAGTTCGGGCTCAAGCCCTGAAGCTTTCTTT | CASSSGSSPEAFF
. | TRBJ2-7 | TRBD1 | TRBV2 | TGTGCCAGCACTAAGGACACAGGGGCCTCCTACGAGCAGTACTTC | CASTKDTGASYEQYF
. | TRBJ2-7 | TRBD1 | TRBV5-8 | TGTGCCAGCAGCTTGGGACCTCCGGGACAGATCTACGAGCAGTACTTC | CASSLGPPGQIYEQYF
. | TRBJ1-1 | . | TRBV30 | TGTGCCTGGTGGACAGCGGGATCTGGGGTGACTGAAGCTTTCTTT | CAWWTAGSGVTEAFF
few | TRBJ1-1 | . | TRBV28 | TGTGCCAGCAGTTTATGGGTAGAGGAAAACACTGAAGCTTTCTTT | CASSLWVEENTEAFF
few | TRBJ2-7 | . | TRBV6-5 | TGTGCCAGCAGTCCGGGACCCACCGGGAACGAGCAGTACTTC | CASSPGPTGNEQYF
few | TRBJ2-2 | TRBD2 | TRBV6-5 | TGTGCCAGCAGGTTGGGGGGGACGGCCACCGGGGAGCTGTTTTTT | CASRLGGTATGELFF
. | TRBJ2-7 | . | TRBV28 | TGTGCCAGCAGTTTATATGGGGGTACCCACGAGCAGTACTTC | CASSLYGGTHEQYF
few | TRBJ2-1 | TRBD2 | TRBV28 | TGTGCCAGCAGTTTAGTGGGAGGGAATAATGAGCAGTTCTTC | CASSLVGGNNEQFF
. | TRBJ1-1 | . | TRBV5-4 | TGTGCCAGCAGCTTGAATCAGGGCGGGACGACTGAAGCTTTCTTT | CASSLNQGGTTEAFF
. | TRBJ2-1 | TRBD1 | TRBV29-1 | TGCAGCGGGATACACCGGGACAGGGATGAAGATGAGCAGTTCTTC | CSGIHRDRDEDEQFF
once | TRBJ2-5 | TRBD1 | TRBV14 | TGTGCCAGCAGTTTTGCACAGGGGTACCAAGAGACCCAGTACTTC | CASSFAQGYQETQYF
. | TRBJ2-6 | TRBD1 | TRBV6-5 | TGTGCCAGCAGTTACACAGGGGGCTCTGGGGCCAACGTCCTGACTTTC | CASSYTGGSGANVLTF